This TCR beta chain was obtained from a study of blood T cell repertoires in COVID-19. Study-level background: The United States, Italy and Spain provided the acute and convalescent COVID-19 samples. Sources were T cells, B-cell-depleted T cells, or PBMCs; the material itself was cDNA or gDNA.

Germline V CDR1 and CDR2: SGHVS, FNYEAQ. V lost 2 bases and J 0 bases, leaving 20 bases between the germline ends. The CDR3 is 19 residues long. The table lists this clone with a count of one. Authors' methods: Amplification of reference gene primers was used by the study to estimate nucleated cell counts. The data were produced by immunoSEQ multiplex PCR, yet TCRdb's version contains in-frame clones alone and is incomplete. V and J calls and clone size are those listed in that table; D and trimming were worked out from the DNA. The sample consists of a few hundred thousand clones, around 83% of them appearing once.

The receptor was derived from a woman in her late teens or twenties with acute or convalescent COVID-19. The chain is built from TRBV7-6 and TRBJ1-3, with a possible D match to TRBD1 (5 bases). Sequencing was done on a sample of peripheral blood. CDR3 loop: CASSLLKIGVDPSGNTIYF. The CDR3 DNA reads TGTGCCAGCAGCTTATTGAAAATAGGGGTCGACCCCTCTGGAAACACCATATATTTT.